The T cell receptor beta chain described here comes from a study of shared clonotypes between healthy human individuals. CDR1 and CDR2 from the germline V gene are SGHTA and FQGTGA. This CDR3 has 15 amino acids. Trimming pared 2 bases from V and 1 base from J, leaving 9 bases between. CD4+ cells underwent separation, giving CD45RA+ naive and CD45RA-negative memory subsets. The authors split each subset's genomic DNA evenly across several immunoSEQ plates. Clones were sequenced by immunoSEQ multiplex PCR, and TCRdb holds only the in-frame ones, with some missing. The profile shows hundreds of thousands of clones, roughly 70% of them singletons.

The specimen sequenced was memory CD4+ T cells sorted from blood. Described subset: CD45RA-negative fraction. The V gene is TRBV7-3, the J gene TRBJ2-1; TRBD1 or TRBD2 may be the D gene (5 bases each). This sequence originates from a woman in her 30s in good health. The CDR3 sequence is CASSLDGGSYNEQFF. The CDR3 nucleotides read TGTGCCAGCAGCTTAGATGGGGGATCCTACAATGAGCAGTTCTTC.